This entry is about one TCR beta chain. Sequencing used immunoSEQ multiplex PCR; TCRdb keeps in-frame clones, though not all of them. The table shows some 180,000 clones, with 80% to 90% occurring only once. The CDR3 totals 16 residues. V lost 1 base, J lost 3 bases, and 4 bases stayed unmatched. Germline V gene sequence: CDR1 SGHNT, CDR2 YYREEE (reference sequence). This entry comes from a study of blood T cell repertoires in COVID-19. Material: peripheral blood. The chain recombines TRBV5-4 with TRBJ2-1, with 10 positions matching TRBD2. This TCR was recovered from a woman older than 75 with COVID-19, enrolled during active disease. The CDR3 here is CASSLSQRGGYNEQFF. The CDR3 DNA is TGTGCCAGCAGCTTGTCCCAGCGGGGGGGCTACAATGAGCAGTTCTTC.